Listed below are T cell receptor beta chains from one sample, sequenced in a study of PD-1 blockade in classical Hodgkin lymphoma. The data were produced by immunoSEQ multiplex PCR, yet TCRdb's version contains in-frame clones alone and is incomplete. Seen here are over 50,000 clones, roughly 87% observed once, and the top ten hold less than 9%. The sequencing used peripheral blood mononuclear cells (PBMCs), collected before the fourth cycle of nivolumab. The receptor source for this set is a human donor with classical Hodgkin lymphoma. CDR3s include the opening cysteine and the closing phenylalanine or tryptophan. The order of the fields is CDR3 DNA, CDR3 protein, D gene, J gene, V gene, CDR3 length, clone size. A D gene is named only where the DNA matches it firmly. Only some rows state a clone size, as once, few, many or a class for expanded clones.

TGCAGCGTTGAGCAGGGGGCGGGGGGCTACACCTTC	CSVEQGAGGYTF	TRBD1	TRBJ1-2	TRBV29-1	12	-
TGCAGCGTTGAACGGGACAGGGATGGCTACACCTTC	CSVERDRDGYTF	TRBD1	TRBJ1-2	TRBV29-1	12	-
TGCGCCAGCAGCTTGTCCCCTTCGGGGGGGAACTACGAGCAGTACTTC	CASSLSPSGGNYEQYF	TRBD2	TRBJ2-7	TRBV5-1	16	-
TGTGCCAGCAGCTTCTGGGGGATTGATGTTTCGTATGGCTACACCTTC	CASSFWGIDVSYGYTF	-	TRBJ1-2	TRBV7-9	16	few
TGCGCCAGCAGCTTGGGGCAGGGCTTAACTAATGAAAAACTGTTTTTT	CASSLGQGLTNEKLFF	-	TRBJ1-4	TRBV5-1	16	-
TGTGCCAGCTCACCTAACATAGTGGGTGGGGATACGCAGTATTTT	CASSPNIVGGDTQYF	-	TRBJ2-3	TRBV18	15	-
TGCGCCAGCAGCGACACCTCCAGGGGAAGAGTGGAGTTCTTC	CASSDTSRGRVEFF	-	TRBJ2-1	TRBV5-1	14	-
TGTGCCAGCAGTTTATCTGCCGGGGGCAATGAGCAGTTCTTC	CASSLSAGGNEQFF	-	TRBJ2-1	TRBV27	14	-
TGCAGCGTTCCGGGACTGCTACACACAGATACGCAGTATTTT	CSVPGLLHTDTQYF	-	TRBJ2-3	TRBV29-1	14	few
TGCGCCAGCAGCCCGGGACAGCCGGGTTGGGATGGCTACACCTTC	CASSPGQPGWDGYTF	TRBD1	TRBJ1-2	TRBV5-1	15	-
TGTGCCAGCAGCGCGATAGCGGGGGCCAACGAGCAGTACTTC	CASSAIAGANEQYF	TRBD2	TRBJ2-7	TRBV9	14	-
TGTGCCAGCACCCCCAGACAGGGAGAAAACACCATATATTTT	CASTPRQGENTIYF	TRBD1	TRBJ1-3	TRBV6-4	14	-
TGCGCCAGCAGCTCCCAGGGAGGGACAGGGATTCACACCATATATTTT	CASSSQGGTGIHTIYF	TRBD1	TRBJ1-3	TRBV5-1	16	-
TGTGCCAGCAGCTTAACTCTAGACTATGGCTACACCTTC	CASSLTLDYGYTF	-	TRBJ1-2	TRBV7-2	13	-
TGCGCCAGCAGCCAAGATGGGGGGTATAGCACAGATACGCAGTATTTT	CASSQDGGYSTDTQYF	-	TRBJ2-3	TRBV5-4	16	few
TGCGCCAGCAGCTTGGTGGACAACACCGGGGAGCTGTTTTTT	CASSLVDNTGELFF	-	TRBJ2-2	TRBV5-1	14	-
TGTGCCAGCAGCCGGGACAACTTTGGGGCCAACGTCCTGACTTTC	CASSRDNFGANVLTF	-	TRBJ2-6	TRBV7-3	15	-
TGTGCCAGCAGTGTGGGCACGGCGAGGGGTGGCTACACCTTC	CASSVGTARGGYTF	-	TRBJ1-2	TRBV2	14	-
TGCGCCAGCAGACCCGGGACAGGGAACTATGGCTACACCTTC	CASRPGTGNYGYTF	TRBD1	TRBJ1-2	TRBV5-1	14	-
TGTGCCAGCAGGACGGGGACGGAGCGACAAGCTTTCTTT	CASRTGTERQAFF	-	TRBJ1-1	TRBV6-5	13	-
TGCGCCAGCAGCTCGACAGGGGGGGCTGGAAACACCATATATTTT	CASSSTGGAGNTIYF	TRBD1	TRBJ1-3	TRBV5-1	15	-
TGTGCCAGCAGCTACCCGGTGGACAAGCCGAACACCGGGGAGCTGTTTTTT	CASSYPVDKPNTGELFF	-	TRBJ2-2	TRBV7-9	17	medium-sized
TGCGCCAGCAGCTTGCTCCAGGGGGGCCACGAGCAGTACTTC	CASSLLQGGHEQYF	-	TRBJ2-7	TRBV5-1	14	-
TGCGCCAGCAGCCCGGGGGCAGAGAAGTACAATGAGCAGTTCTTC	CASSPGAEKYNEQFF	-	TRBJ2-1	TRBV5-1	15	-
TGTGCCAGCAGGGGGTCGGGACATAATCAGCCCCAGCATTTT	CASRGSGHNQPQHF	-	TRBJ1-5	TRBV6-6	14	-
TGCAGCGTTGCCATGCAGAGCAATCAGCCCCAGCATTTT	CSVAMQSNQPQHF	-	TRBJ1-5	TRBV29-1	13	-
TGTGCCAGCAGCTTACACCTCATCAGCTCCTACAATGAGCAGTTCTTC	CASSLHLISSYNEQFF	-	TRBJ2-1	TRBV7-2	16	-
TGTGCCAGCAGCCGCGGACAGATACCAAGGGAGCAGTACTTC	CASSRGQIPREQYF	-	TRBJ2-7	TRBV7-2	14	-
TGCGCCAGCAGCCAAACACCTCCGGGACTAGCGGCGGGCGAGCAGTTCTTC	CASSQTPPGLAAGEQFF	TRBD2	TRBJ2-1	TRBV4-1	17	-
TGCGCCAGCAGCTTATCAGGAAACGGGAATTCACCCCTCCACTTT	CASSLSGNGNSPLHF	-	TRBJ1-6	TRBV5-1	15	-
TGTGCCTGGAATCGACAGGGGGACTATGGCTACACCTTC	CAWNRQGDYGYTF	TRBD1	TRBJ1-2	TRBV30	13	-